This TCR beta chain was identified during a study of cytotoxic CD8 clonotypes in ibrutinib-treated CLL. Overall study findings and caveats: Clonality increased with ibrutinib response but returned toward baseline at progression.

The planned depth of sequencing spanned 1 in 200,000 to 1 in 1 million T cells. Sequenced by immunoSEQ multiplex PCR; TCRdb stores in-frame clones only, minus some. The sample records around 150,000 clones, roughly four fifths being singletons. Germline V gene data show CDR1 as MDHEN and CDR2 as SYDVKM. There are 15 residues in the CDR3. V trimming: 3 bases; J trimming: 6 bases; junction bases outside the gene matches: 6. Points on this clone: Its antigen is not identified.

Sequenced material: PBMCs, taken after 12 months of ibrutinib treatment. V gene TRBV28 combines with J gene TRBJ2-1, with 9 bases lining up with TRBD1. The clonotype originates from a human donor with chronic lymphocytic leukemia. In DNA, the CDR3 is TGTGCCAGCAGTTTGCCCGGACAGGGGAGCAATGAGCAGTTCTTC. It is translated as CASSLPGQGSNEQFF.